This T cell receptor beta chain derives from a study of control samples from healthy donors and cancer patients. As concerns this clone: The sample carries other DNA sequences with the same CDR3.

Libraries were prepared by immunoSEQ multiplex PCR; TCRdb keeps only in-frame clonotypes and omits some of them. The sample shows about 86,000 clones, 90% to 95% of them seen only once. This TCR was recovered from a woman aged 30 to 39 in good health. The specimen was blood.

The CDR3 sequence is CASSLEGRVDQPQHF. CDR3 DNA sequence: TGTGCCAGCAGCTTAGAGGGACGGGTGGATCAGCCCCAGCATTTT. The chain employs TRBV7-9 and TRBJ1-5; maybe TRBD1 (5 bases). Germline CDR1 SEHNR, CDR2 FQNEAQ (reference sequence). The CDR3 spans 15 residues. V was clipped by 1 base and J by 5 bases, with 12 bases between them. The entire variable domain, with the rest obtained from reference TRBV7-9 and TRBJ1-5, is as follows: DTGVSQNPRHKITKRGQNVTFRCDPISEHNRLYWYRQTLGQGPEFLTYFQNEAQLEKSRLLSDRFSAERPKGSFSTLEIQRTEQGDSAMYLCASSLEGRVDQPQHFGDGTRLSIL.